The next 8 T cell receptor beta chains were all read from a single sample in a study of T cell responses to AZD1222 COVID-19 vaccine (dated by TCRdb to about 2021). In the paper's terms, the time point label means: baseline before first vaccination. The library was prepared using the immunoSEQ multiplex PCR assay. The table comes from immuneACCESS by way of TCRdb, which keeps in-frame sequences with V and J called. Part of the clones is missing from these tables; in studies checked, under half for an unresolved V gene and the rest for unknown reasons. The sample contains about 160,000 clones, 94% of them found a single time. The ten largest make up roughly 1.2% of the sample. The source was peripheral blood, collected on day 0 of AZD1222 vaccination. The receptors were gathered from an adult in good health.

Only one count was recorded for this clone. This chain uses TRBV6-5 with TRBJ2-2; no firm D call. V dropped 0 bases and J dropped 1 base, with 6 bases sitting between them. The germline CDR1 and CDR2 sequences are MNHEY and SVGAGI. The CDR3 extends over 15 amino acids. For the CDR3, the DNA is TGTGCCAGCAGTTACTCGGGTCAGAACACCGGGGAGCTGTTTTTT. This gives the protein CASSYSGQNTGELFF.

The genes are TRBV19 and TRBJ2-6; D call uncertain. The CDR3 has 16 residues. Germline V gene data show CDR1 as LNHDA and CDR2 as SQIVND (reference sequence). Trimming stripped 7 bases from V and 0 bases from J, with 13 bases between. The CDR3, as DNA: TGTGCCAGTACTTGGTTTGCTCGCTCTGGGGCCAACGTCCTGACTTTC. Its translation is CASTWFARSGANVLTF.

The chain is built from TRBV12-5 and TRBJ1-2, with D perhaps matching TRBD1 (6 bases). Trimming took off 2 bases at V and 1 base at J, with 20 bases between the two ends. Germline V gene data show CDR1 as LGHNT and CDR2 as FRNRAP. The CDR3 length is 18 residues. The CDR3 sequence is CASGLSRTEAKNNYGYTF. The CDR3 nucleotides read TGTGCTAGTGGTTTGTCCAGGACAGAAGCTAAAAATAACTATGGCTACACCTTC.

In its sample, this clone was seen a few times. The rearrangement uses TRBV19 and TRBJ1-2, with 7 bases lining up with TRBD1. V was pared by 9 bases and J by 2 bases, with 9 bases of the junction left unmatched. The CDR3 totals 14 residues. Germline V gene data show CDR1 as LNHDA and CDR2 as SQIVND (reference sequence). Here the CDR3 DNA reads TGTGCCAGCAGACCGACAGGGAGCAACTATGGCTACACCTTC. Protein: CASRPTGSNYGYTF.

The V and J genes are TRBV6-2 or TRBV6-3 and TRBJ2-1, with TRBD2 as a possible D gene (6 bases). CDR1 and CDR2 from the germline V gene are MNHEY and SVGEGT. Trimming took 1 base from V and 5 from J, leaving 15 bases between them. The CDR3 covers 16 residues. This chain's CDR3 is CASSYYLAEPHNEQFF. CDR3 DNA sequence: TGTGCCAGCAGTTACTATTTAGCGGAACCCCACAATGAGCAGTTCTTC.

The rearrangement joins TRBV7-2 to TRBJ1-2; D might be TRBD1 (6 bases). The V gene lost 1 base and the J gene lost 1 base, with 13 bases spanning the gap. Germline lookup yields CDR1 SGHTA and CDR2 FQGNSA. The CDR3 is made up of 16 amino acids. In nucleotides, the CDR3 is TGTGCCAGCAGCTTAGTTGGGACAAACGTTAACTATGGCTACACCTTC. The encoded protein is CASSLVGTNVNYGYTF.

The V and J genes are TRBV19 and TRBJ2-2; D possibly corresponds to TRBD2 (5 bases). This CDR3 contains 15 residues. The V end lost 6 bases, the J end lost 5 bases, and 16 bases lay between the germline ends. CDR1 and CDR2 from the germline V gene are LNHDA and SQIVND (reference sequence). Here the CDR3 reads CASSETGWGTGELFF. CDR3 nucleotides: TGTGCCAGTAGCGAGACGGGGTGGGGAACCGGGGAGCTGTTTTTT.

This clone has more than one count but fewer than ten. The rearrangement links TRBV10-3 to TRBJ1-3; D unclear. The CDR3 loop spans 13 amino acids. Trimming took 10 bases from V and 2 from J, leaving 12 bases between them. Germline lookup yields CDR1 ENHRY and CDR2 SYGVKD. In nucleotides, the CDR3 is TGTGCCACCTCGGAGGGTGCTGGAAACACCATATATTTT. Protein sequence: CATSEGAGNTIYF.